Listed here are 16 T cell receptor beta chains from one sample, sequenced in a study of blood T cell repertoires in COVID-19. Assay: immunoSEQ multiplex PCR; the TCRdb copy retains only in-frame clones and omits some. The sample contains about 310,000 clones, 89% of which appear only once. The sequencing sample was made of PBMCs or T cells enriched from blood (not recorded which). The receptors shown here come from a woman aged 40-49 years who had recovered from COVID-19.

The chain uses TRBV5-6 and TRBJ2-1; 11 bases are shared with TRBD1. CDR3 length: 16 amino acids. V lost 4 bases and J lost 3; bases outside the gene matches: 6. CDR1 is SGHDT and CDR2 is YYEEEE in the germline V gene. The CDR3 here is CASSAGTGGHYNEQFF. CDR3 nucleotide sequence: TGTGCCAGCAGCGCTGGGACAGGGGGGCACTACAATGAGCAGTTCTTC.

The count of this clone is one. This chain connects TRBV7-9 to TRBJ2-5; 8 bases are shared with TRBD2. Looked up from germline, CDR1 is SEHNR and CDR2 is FQNEAQ (reference sequence). This CDR3 is built from 14 residues. V trimming: 5 bases; J trimming: 5 bases; junction bases outside the gene matches: 7. CDR3 in amino acids: CASSHNGGAETQYF. CDR3 nucleotide sequence: TGTGCCAGCAGCCACAACGGGGGGGCGGAGACCCAGTACTTC. Looking up the rest from reference TRBV7-9 and TRBJ2-5 gives the full variable domain: DTGVSQNPRHKITKRGQNVTFRCDPISEHNRLYWYRQTLGQGPEFLTYFQNEAQLEKSRLLSDRFSAERPKGSFSTLEIQRTEQGDSAMYLCASSHNGGAETQYFGPGTRLLVL.

The chain employs TRBV18 and TRBJ1-2; tentatively, D is TRBD1 (5 bases). Germline lookup yields CDR1 KGHSH and CDR2 LQKENI. Trimming took 2 bases from V and 6 from J, leaving 10 bases between them. This CDR3 contains 13 residues. CDR3 in amino acids: CASSPSGIDGYTF. The DNA for the CDR3 is TGTGCCAGCTCACCATCAGGGATTGATGGCTACACCTTC.

V gene TRBV27 combines with J gene TRBJ1-1, with D possibly being TRBD1 (5 bases). V gave up 7 bases and J gave up 4 bases, with 10 bases separating them. This CDR3 has 12 amino acids. Per germline, CDR1 MNHEY and CDR2 SMNVEV (reference sequence). The chain's CDR3 is CASNGGGTEAFF. As DNA, the CDR3 is TGTGCCAGCAACGGGGGAGGCACTGAAGCTTTCTTT.

As DNA, the CDR3 is TGTGCCAGAAGCTTGGGGGCTAGCGGGGGGCATGGCACAGATACGCAGTATTTT. It specifies CARSLGASGGHGTDTQYF. The chain links TRBV5-3 to TRBJ2-3; 11 bases map to TRBD2. Being an ORF, TRBV5-3 has a function that is uncertain. The V segment lost 0 bases and the J segment 1 base; nucleotides outside the gene matches: 7. This CDR3 is 18 amino acids long.

The chain combines TRBV11-3 with TRBJ2-7; a possible D gene is TRBD1 (5 bases). The CDR3 sequence is 13 residues long. Trimming left V 5 bases short and J 6 bases short, with 14 bases between. The germline V gene encodes CDR1 SGHNT and CDR2 YENEEA. The CDR3 bases are TGTGCCAGCAGCCCGAATCGTCAGGGCGAGCAGTACTTC. Translated, it gives CASSPNRQGEQYF.

The chain combines TRBV7-6 with TRBJ2-5, with TRBD1 identical over 7 bases. The CDR3 sequence is 14 residues long. V lost 1 base, J lost 5 bases, and 4 bases stayed unmatched. CDR1 is SGHVS and CDR2 is FNYEAQ in the germline V gene. CDR3 nucleotides: TGTGCCAGCAGCTTAGAGACAGGGATGGAGACCCAGTACTTC. It yields the protein CASSLETGMETQYF.

The chain joins TRBV9 to TRBJ2-1, with D tentatively TRBD1 (6 bases). The germline V and J ends were trimmed by 10 bases and 8 bases, with 16 bases remaining between them. Germline CDR1 SGDLS, CDR2 YYNGEE. The CDR3 has 12 residues. CDR3 nucleotide sequence: TGTGCCGGACCTATTGCAGGGGATGAGCAGTTCTTC. This gives the protein CAGPIAGDEQFF.

J is TRBJ1-1 and V is TRBV28; the match to TRBD1 covers 8 bases. J was trimmed by 4 bases and V by 5 bases; bases with no gene match: 6. The CDR3 contains 14 residues. The V gene's germline CDR1 is MDHEN and CDR2 SYDVKM. As DNA, the CDR3 is TGTGCCAGCAGTCAGTACAGGGGGAGCACTGAAGCTTTCTTT. Protein product: CASSQYRGSTEAFF. The variable domain in full, with the rest retrieved from reference TRBV28 and TRBJ1-1, is DVKVTQSSRYLVKRTGEKVFLECVQDMDHENMFWYRQDPGLGLRLIYFSYDVKMKEKGDIPEGYSVSREKKERFSLILESASTNQTSMYLCASSQYRGSTEAFFGQGTRLTVV.

V is TRBV29-1 and J is TRBJ1-1; D perhaps matches TRBD1 (6 bases). Germline V lookup: CDR1 SQVTM, CDR2 ANQGSEA. The CDR3 has 13 residues. The V and J ends lost 1 base and 4 bases respectively, with 10 bases between them. The CDR3 is CSVEVGRGTEAFF. As DNA, the CDR3 is TGCAGCGTTGAAGTGGGCAGGGGCACTGAAGCTTTCTTT.

The V and J genes are TRBV24-1 and TRBJ2-3; 10 nucleotides align to TRBD2. Germline lookup yields CDR1 KGHDR and CDR2 SFDVKD. The CDR3 sequence is 16 residues long. V gave up 1 base and J gave up 6 bases; unmatched junction bases: 6. The CDR3 region is CATSDFGEGLADTQYF. Written as DNA, the CDR3 is TGTGCCACCAGTGATTTTGGCGAGGGACTAGCGGATACGCAGTATTTT.

The sample holds one count of this clone. The DNA of the CDR3 is TGTGCCAGCAGCCTCCTAGCGGCTAGCACAGATACGCAGTATTTT. This translates into CASSLLAASTDTQYF. The rearrangement links TRBV7-2 to TRBJ2-3; TRBD2 aligns across 7 bases. Trimming took 5 bases from V and 0 from J; bases not matched to a gene: 5. The germline V gene has CDR1 SGHTA and CDR2 FQGNSA. This CDR3 comprises 15 residues. The full variable domain, in which reference TRBV7-2 and TRBJ2-3 provide the parts outside the CDR3, is GAGVSQSPSNKVTEKGKDVELRCDPISGHTALYWYRQSLGQGLEFLIYFQGNSAPDKSGLPSDRFSAERTGGSVSTLTIQRTQQEDSAVYLCASSLLAASTDTQYFGPGTRLTVL.

The chain couples TRBV4-1 to TRBJ2-7; TRBD2 might be the D (5 bases). Deletions cut 3 bases from V and 2 bases from J, with 14 bases between. Germline lookup yields CDR1 MGHRA and CDR2 YSYEKL. This CDR3 comprises 15 residues. The CDR3 loop reads CASSHSGVLPYEQYF. CDR3 in DNA: TGCGCCAGCAGCCACTCCGGGGTACTCCCCTACGAGCAGTACTTC.

The chain carries TRBV7-3 and TRBJ2-7, with TRBD2 as a possible D gene (5 bases). The CDR3 has 13 residues. V lost 5 bases and J lost 5, with 13 bases in between. Germline CDR1 SGHTA, CDR2 FQGTGA. The CDR3 sequence: CASSQTRLHEQYF. As DNA, the CDR3 is TGTGCCAGCAGCCAAACTAGGCTCCACGAGCAGTACTTC.

The chain couples TRBV19 to TRBJ2-1, with a possible D match to TRBD2 (6 bases). The germline gives CDR1 LNHDA, CDR2 SQIVND (reference sequence). CDR3 length: 15 residues. Trimming removed 1 base at V and 1 base at J, with 8 bases between. The CDR3 DNA sequence: TGTGCCAGTAGTATAGCCGGGGGTTCCTACAATGAGCAGTTCTTC. Protein: CASSIAGGSYNEQFF.

The V and J genes are TRBV13 and TRBJ1-1; the D gene is possibly TRBD1 (5 bases). Germline CDR1 reads PRHDT; CDR2 reads FYEKMQ (reference sequence). The ends were cut back, 5 bases at V and 3 bases at J, with 19 bases in the middle. This CDR3 spans 16 amino acids. The CDR3 protein is CASSLRDFYRDTEAFF. DNA of the CDR3: TGTGCCAGCAGCCTCCGGGACTTTTATAGGGACACTGAAGCTTTCTTT. The variable domain in full, completed from reference TRBV13 and TRBJ1-1, reads AAGVIQSPRHLIKEKRETATLKCYPIPRHDTVYWYQQGPGQDPQFLISFYEKMQSDKGSIPDRFSAQQFSDYHSELNMSSLELGDSALYFCASSLRDFYRDTEAFFGQGTRLTVV.